This note documents a single T cell receptor (beta chain) sequence. Its target antigen remains unknown. Per-nucleotide qualities are absent, and no much larger clonotype sits a single base away. V loses 3 bases at its end and J loses 0 bases; junction bases beyond the gene matches: 5. The CDR3 sequence holds 16 residues, the cysteine and phenylalanine included. Kept here is only the CDR3 DNA, which spans 48 bases and is read in frame from base 1. The data were taken from a study of vaccination and CD4 T cells after COVID-19 (dated by TCRdb to 2021 to 2024). With regard to the full study: Every convalescent patient had a positive nasal swab PCR test for SARS-CoV-2, with mild disease in under ten patients and severe disease in one. In the convalescent cohort there were six males and four females, among whom were two Hispanic individuals, seven Caucasians, two Asians and one multiracial person. In under 13 COVID-19 convalescent patients and several infection-naive healthy vaccine recipients, researchers compared the spike-specific CD4+ TCR repertoire from before mRNA vaccination with the repertoire from after. Overlapping spike peptide pools from SARS-CoV-2 and from the common cold coronaviruses HCoV-NL63, HCoV-OC43 and HCoV-229E were used as culture stimuli. As controls, cultures received a CEFX viral epitope pool (the positive control), an HIV-1 Nef peptide pool (the negative control), or no peptide at all. Post-COVID blood samples from convalescent patients were collected a median of about 110 days after diagnosis, with a range of roughly 35 to 170 days. The time from the second vaccine dose to post-vaccine blood sampling had a median of roughly 70 days and ranged from about 14 to 241 days. Participants got two doses of the Pfizer-BioNTech BNT162b2 vaccine (n=8) or two doses of the Moderna mRNA-1273 vaccine (n=2).

Overall study results and their limits: An increase in the median number of SARS-CoV-2-reactive clonotypes from approximately 21 after infection to 38 after vaccination was observed, but the change was not found to be significant. Relatively few convalescent patients were included in the study, and early timepoints after natural infection were not analyzed. In convalescent patients, a median around 86% of post-vaccine SARS-CoV-2-reactive clones were detected only after vaccination, suggesting vaccine-specific priming. Nearly all vaccine-specific clones in convalescent patients (304 of 307) were mono-reactive for SARS-CoV-2 spike rather than cross-reactive with common cold coronaviruses.

The sample's treatment or condition label, decoded: roughly 10-day PBMC culture with coronavirus spike peptide pools or control peptides (ViraFEST assay). The ViraFEST assay, used in the study, expanded antigen-specific T cells with peptide pools and then identified the expanded clonotypes through TCR sequencing. The convalescent patients' positive SARS-CoV-2 PCR tests fell between March and December 2020, which was before the Alpha, Beta and Delta variants emerged in the United States. Each well held some 2 million PBMCs cultured in IMDM containing roughly 5% human AB serum and about 10 IU/ml IL-2, with 8.5 to 10 ug/ml peptide pools added. On days 3 and 7, half of the culture medium was replaced with fresh IL-2-containing medium. After about 11 days of culture, CD4+ T cells were isolated by negative selection using the EasySep CD4+ T cell isolation kit. Ficoll-Paque Plus gradient centrifugation was used to isolate PBMCs from whole blood, and the isolated PBMCs were then either used fresh or cryopreserved at -140C. Each culture condition was generally run in triplicate wells.

Libraries were built with PCR. TCR sequencing of DNA from cultured CD4+ T cells used the Oncomine TCR Beta short-read assay at the Johns Hopkins FTIC core. Genomic DNA was extracted from the cultured CD4+ T cells with the QIAamp micro DNA kit. The Oncomine TCR Beta libraries from cultured CD4+ T cells were pooled using unique dual indexes and then sequenced on an Illumina iSeq 100. The study's own analysis went as follows. Non-productive sequences were removed, and CDR3s that did not start with C, did not end with F or W, or were shorter than 7 amino acids were discarded. Antigen-specific clonotypes were identified with the MANAFEST web application by comparing peptide-stimulated wells with reference and other culture wells. An FDR below 0.05, an odds ratio above 5, and a productive frequency above 0.1% in at least two of three replicate wells were required for clones to be considered positive. Cross-reactive clonotypes were defined as significantly expanded in both SARS-CoV-2 spike wells and at least one common cold coronavirus spike condition. CDR3 homology was assessed with Levenshtein distances (stringdist) and unrooted phylogenetic trees (ape) in R version 3.6.1. The public reads were reprocessed in TCRdb via fastp at Q25 and MiXCR, keeping in-frame beta chains. Rows with one shared CDR3 protein collapse into an entry with the most common genes and DNA. TCRdb, rather than the study authors, made the V and J calls. In all, the sample holds about 25,000 distinct CDR3 sequences, and over 45% of those were seen once. Of the sample, under 6.5% falls within the top ten clones.

The source is a human donor who had recovered from COVID-19. Recombination linked TRBV12-3 or TRBV12-4 to TRBJ1-5; 7 bases in the middle match TRBD1. Sequenced material: CD4+ T cells from blood, cultured in vitro. The encoded CDR3 is CASSFVGGRSNQPQHF. The DNA sequence is given as TGTGCCAGCAGTTTCGTAGGGGGCCGTAGCAATCAGCCCCAGCATTTT.